One and the same sample provided the 25 T cell receptor beta chains below, sequenced in a study of shared clonotypes between healthy human individuals. Sequenced by immunoSEQ multiplex PCR; TCRdb stores in-frame clones only, minus some. Of 980,000 or so clones in the sample, 70% to 85% were seen once. Sequencing was carried out using memory CD4+ T cells sorted from blood. Described subset: CD45RA-negative fraction. The receptors were sampled from a man younger than 35 in good health.

This clone was counted only a few times. The chain is built from TRBV5-4 and TRBJ2-4, with TRBD2 matching over 13 bases. This CDR3 comprises 19 residues. V was clipped by 4 bases and J by 0 bases; unmatched bases: 10. The V gene's germline CDR1 is SGHNT and CDR2 YYREEE (reference sequence). CDR3 in DNA: TGTGCCAGCAGCGCCGGGACTAGCGGGGCGGATCTAGCCAAAAACATTCAGTACTTC. Its translation: CASSAGTSGADLAKNIQYF.

This clone was seen only once. The CDR3 here is CASSKDRGTYEQYF. The CDR3 DNA reads TGTGCCAGTAGCAAGGACAGGGGAACCTACGAGCAGTACTTC. The chain is built from TRBV19 and TRBJ2-7; 9 bases map to TRBD1. Germline V CDR1 and CDR2: LNHDA, SQIVND (reference sequence). The CDR3 is made up of 14 amino acids. Trimming took 6 bases from V and 2 from J; bases not matched to a gene: 5.

The chain employs TRBV10-3 and TRBJ2-3; 11 bases map to TRBD2. Germline assignment: CDR1 ENHRY and CDR2 SYGVKD. V lost 6 bases to trimming and J lost 4 bases; unmatched junction nucleotides: 6. The length of the CDR3 is 15 residues. The CDR3 bases are TGTGCCATCAGCCAGGGACTAGCGGTAGCAGATACGCAGTATTTT. Its protein is CAISQGLAVADTQYF.

The V gene is TRBV28, the J gene TRBJ2-1; 9 bases align to TRBD2. CDR3 length equals 15 residues. The trim removed 4 bases at V and 10 bases at J, leaving 11 bases unmatched. Germline values: CDR1 MDHEN, CDR2 SYDVKM. The CDR3 region has the DNA TGTGCCAGCAGTTCTAGCGGGGACTATAATTGGGAGCAGTTCTTC. Protein sequence: CASSSSGDYNWEQFF.

This clone was detected once. Other DNA sequences in the sample encode the same CDR3. The V call is TRBV5-1, the J call TRBJ1-1, with 8 bases lining up with TRBD1. J was trimmed by 1 base and V by 0 bases; bases with no gene match: 2. The CDR3 is 15 residues long. Per the germline V gene, CDR1 is SGHRS and CDR2 is YFSETQ. The CDR3 region is CASSLAGTGNTEAFF. The CDR3 nucleotides are TGCGCCAGCAGCTTGGCCGGGACAGGGAACACTGAAGCTTTCTTT. Using reference TRBV5-1 and TRBJ1-1 for the parts outside the CDR3, the full variable domain is KAGVTQTPRYLIKTRGQQVTLSCSPISGHRSVSWYQQTPGQGLQFLFEYFSETQRNKGNFPGRFSGRQFSNSRSEMNVSTLELGDSALYLCASSLAGTGNTEAFFGQGTRLTVV.

CDR3: CASSVTSGSHEQFF. CDR3 nucleotides: TGCGCCAGCAGCGTAACTAGCGGGAGCCATGAGCAGTTCTTC. The chain recombines TRBV5-1 with TRBJ2-1; 11 positions agree with TRBD2. The CDR3 length is 14 residues. J was trimmed by 8 bases and V by 4 bases; bases with no gene match: 5. Germline CDR1 is SGHRS and CDR2 is YFSETQ.

This chain links TRBV7-2 with TRBJ2-3, with D tentatively TRBD1 (5 bases). The V and J ends lost 4 bases and 10 bases respectively, with 12 bases between them. The V gene's germline CDR1 is SGHTA and CDR2 FQGNSA. The CDR3 covers 12 residues. CDR3 bases: TGTGCCAGCAGCTACCTCAGGGATCCGCAGTATTTT. Its protein product is CASSYLRDPQYF. Full variable domain (remainder filled in from reference TRBV7-2 and TRBJ2-3): GAGVSQSPSNKVTEKGKDVELRCDPISGHTALYWYRQSLGQGLEFLIYFQGNSAPDKSGLPSDRFSAERTGGSVSTLTIQRTQQEDSAVYLCASSYLRDPQYFGPGTRLTVL.

J is TRBJ2-3 and V is TRBV10-3; 14 bases fit TRBD2. After removal of 6 bases from V and 4 bases from J, the junction contained 6 bases not matched to a gene. The CDR3 runs 16 residues. The germline gives CDR1 ENHRY, CDR2 SYGVKD. The CDR3 loop reads CAISSGTSGRSDTQYF. The DNA for the CDR3 is TGTGCCATCAGCTCCGGGACTAGCGGGAGATCAGATACGCAGTATTTT.

V and J are TRBV4-3 and TRBJ2-7; weak D call: TRBD1 (6 bases). Germline V lookup: CDR1 LGHNA, CDR2 YSLEER. The CDR3 has 14 residues. Deletions cut 3 bases from V and 2 bases from J, with 11 bases between. The DNA for the CDR3 is TGCGCCAGCAGCCAGCTACAGGGACCCTACGAGCAGTACTTC. As protein: CASSQLQGPYEQYF.

J is TRBJ2-3 and V is TRBV4-1; a weak D match, TRBD1 (6 bases). Deletions cut 4 bases from V and 2 bases from J, with 13 bases between. This CDR3 comprises 15 residues. Germline V lookup: CDR1 MGHRA, CDR2 YSYEKL. In nucleotides, the CDR3 is TGCGCCAGCAGCCCCTTAGGGGGTCACACAGATACGCAGTATTTT. Translating it yields CASSPLGGHTDTQYF.

The genes are TRBV5-1 and TRBJ2-7, with D tentatively TRBD2 (5 bases). The germline V gene encodes CDR1 SGHRS and CDR2 YFSETQ. The germline V and J ends were trimmed by 2 bases and 7 bases, with 13 bases remaining between them. The CDR3 is made up of 13 amino acids. CDR3 coding DNA: TGCGCCAGCAGCTTTGACGGGATAGCGGAGCAGTACTTC. Amino acid sequence: CASSFDGIAEQYF.

The CDR3, as DNA: TGTGCCAGCAGCGTAGATGGGGGCGGGGACACTGAAGCTTTCTTT. Its translation: CASSVDGGGDTEAFF. The chain joins TRBV9 to TRBJ1-1; possible D gene TRBD1, 6 bases. Trimming left V 0 bases short and J 3 bases short, with 12 bases between. CDR1 SGDLS and CDR2 YYNGEE come from the germline V gene. This CDR3 has 15 amino acids.

The gene calls are TRBV5-6 and TRBJ2-7; D is undetermined. Between the trimmed V and J ends, which lost 3 bases and 2 bases, there was a span of 12 bases. The CDR3 length is 14 residues. Germline CDR1 is SGHDT and CDR2 is YYEEEE. CDR3 protein: CASSWQSLPYEQYF. The CDR3 DNA sequence: TGTGCCAGCAGCTGGCAGTCCCTACCCTACGAGCAGTACTTC.

This clone was counted between two and nine times. This chain links TRBV11-2 with TRBJ2-7; D gene ambiguous. Between the trimmed V and J ends, which lost 6 bases and 6 bases, there was a span of 6 bases. The germline gives CDR1 SGHAT, CDR2 FQNNGV. The CDR3 loop spans 10 amino acids. CDR3 amino acids: CASRGSEQYF. The DNA for the CDR3 is TGTGCCAGCAGAGGCTCCGAGCAGTACTTC.

The V call is TRBV7-2, the J call TRBJ2-3; 9 positions match TRBD1. CDR1 SGHTA and CDR2 FQGNSA come from the germline V gene. Losses at the gene ends were 5 bases for V and 10 bases for J; bases not matched to a gene: 10. The length of the CDR3 is 14 residues. The CDR3 DNA reads as TGTGCCAGCAGCGATCGAGGGACAGGGTCCTCGCAGTATTTT. Its protein product is CASSDRGTGSSQYF.

Written as DNA, the CDR3 is TGCGCCAGCAGCTTGGGGACTAGCGAGGCCAATGAGCAGTTCTTC. It codes for CASSLGTSEANEQFF. The chain couples TRBV5-1 to TRBJ2-1; 9 bases fit TRBD2. The junction had 4 bases not matched to a gene; V was cut back by 0 bases and J by 6 bases. CDR1 and CDR2 (germline): SGHRS, YFSETQ. The CDR3 totals 15 residues.

The V gene is TRBV6-1, the J gene TRBJ2-7; TRBD1 might be the D (5 bases). Trimming removed 7 bases at V and 5 bases at J, with 15 bases between. Germline lookup yields CDR1 MNHNS and CDR2 SASEGT. The CDR3 runs 13 residues. The CDR3 is CASIRVNNDEQYF. CDR3 nucleotide sequence: TGTGCCAGCATCAGGGTTAATAACGACGAGCAGTACTTC.

The V and J genes are TRBV6-1 and TRBJ2-2, with D hard to call. Trimming left V 6 bases short and J 4 bases short, with 9 bases between. This CDR3 region has 13 residues. CDR1 and CDR2 (germline): MNHNS, SASEGT. The CDR3 spells CASRPTVTGELFF. The CDR3 coding sequence is TGTGCCAGCAGGCCGACGGTCACCGGGGAGCTGTTTTTT.

The chain is built from TRBV28 and TRBJ1-2, with a tentative D call TRBD1 (5 bases). V lost 5 bases and J 2 bases, leaving 15 bases between the germline ends. This CDR3 region has 15 residues. CDR1 MDHEN and CDR2 SYDVKM come from the germline V gene. CDR3 bases: TGTGCCAGCAGTCTACAACCGGGACCCAACTATGGCTACACCTTC. Translated: CASSLQPGPNYGYTF.

The gene calls are TRBV2 and TRBJ2-3; 10 nucleotides line up with TRBD1. V lost 8 bases to trimming and J lost 7 bases; unmatched junction nucleotides: 12. From germline, CDR1 is SNHLY and CDR2 FYNNEI. The CDR3 length is 15 residues. The DNA of the CDR3 is TGTGCCAGCGGCTCCCGGGACAGGGGCATCAATACGCAGTATTTT. Translation: CASGSRDRGINTQYF.

In nucleotides, the CDR3 is TGCAGTGTTACTGAAGCTTTCTTT. Translation: CSVTEAFF. The rearrangement uses TRBV20-1 and TRBJ1-1; D gene unclear. Per germline, CDR1 DFQATT and CDR2 SNEGSKA (reference sequence). This CDR3 region has 8 residues. V dropped 7 bases and J dropped 5 bases, with 2 bases sitting between them.

The CDR3 is CASSQGAAYASYEQYF. In nucleotides, the CDR3 is TGCGCCAGCAGCCAAGGGGCGGCATACGCTTCCTACGAGCAGTACTTC. V gene TRBV4-1 combines with J gene TRBJ2-7; D remains unclear. The V gene lost 1 base and the J gene lost 1 base, with 14 bases spanning the gap. The CDR3 is made up of 16 amino acids. Germline CDR1 MGHRA, CDR2 YSYEKL.

The chain couples TRBV2 to TRBJ1-2; 9 bases are a match to TRBD1. The ends lost 8 bases at V and 4 bases at J; junction bases unmatched: 5. Germline CDR1 and CDR2: SNHLY and FYNNEI. The CDR3 length is 13 residues. The CDR3 loop reads CASDRGTAYGYTF. In nucleotides, the CDR3 is TGTGCCAGCGACAGGGGGACAGCCTATGGCTACACCTTC. The whole variable domain, filled in from reference TRBV2 and TRBJ1-2, reads EPEVTQTPSHQVTQMGQEVILRCVPISNHLYFYWYRQILGQKVEFLVSFYNNEISEKSEIFDDQFSVERPDGSNFTLKIRSTKLEDSAMYFCASDRGTAYGYTFGSGTRLTVV.

The chain recombines TRBV2 with TRBJ1-1; no reliable D call. V lost 1 base and J lost 1, with 10 bases in between. The CDR3 length is 15 residues. CDR1 is SNHLY and CDR2 is FYNNEI in the germline V gene. The CDR3 region is CASSEDLRSNTEAFF. The CDR3 bases are TGTGCCAGCAGTGAAGACTTGCGGTCGAACACTGAAGCTTTCTTT.

The rearrangement joins TRBV6-1 to TRBJ1-3; D ambiguous. V was clipped by 10 bases and J by 7 bases, with 14 bases between them. Per germline, CDR1 MNHNS and CDR2 SASEGT. CDR3 size: 12 residues. CDR3: CATLSGGNTIYF. Here the CDR3 DNA reads TGTGCCACCCTATCCGGAGGGAACACCATATATTTT.